These 29 T cell receptor beta chains were sequenced from one sample in a study of cytomegalovirus exposure and HLA in healthy donors listed by TCRdb under 2017. The library relied on the immunoSEQ multiplex PCR assay. A mixture of 60 forward primers for TCR Vbeta segments and 13 reverse primers for TCR Jbeta segments was used in the multiplex PCR. TCRdb stores this immuneACCESS table with in-frame sequences only. Part of the clones is absent; in the studies checked, under half of the shortfall reflects unresolved V genes, and no reason is known for the rest. In all, the sample holds some 89,000 clones, and 70% to 80% of those were seen once. The ten top clones hold 8% to 10% of the sample. Sequencing was done on a sample of PBMCs. These receptors were taken from a man between 60 and 70 years old in good health and CMV-seronegative.

The chain combines TRBV10-3 with TRBJ2-3; 8 bases line up with TRBD2. Germline V gene lookup returns CDR1 ENHRY and CDR2 SYGVKD. There are 13 residues in the CDR3. The J segment lost 5 bases and the V segment lost 4 bases, leaving 2 bases of the junction unmatched. CDR3 nucleotides: TGTGCCATCAGTGCGCTAGCGGGAGATACGCAGTATTTT. This encodes CAISALAGDTQYF.

The V and J genes are TRBV14 and TRBJ2-4, with a weak D call TRBD1 (7 bases). Germline V gene lookup returns CDR1 SGHDN and CDR2 FVKESK. V was pared by 0 bases and J by 9 bases, with 15 bases between. This CDR3 has 15 residues. This CDR3 is CASSQDQGGVSIQYF. The CDR3 bases are TGTGCCAGCAGCCAAGATCAGGGGGGTGTCAGCATTCAGTACTTC. The complete variable domain, with remaining parts taken from reference TRBV14 and TRBJ2-4, reads EAGVTQFPSHSVIEKGQTVTLRCDPISGHDNLYWYRRVMGKEIKFLLHFVKESKQDESGMPNNRFLAERTGGTYSTLKVQPAELEDSGVYFCASSQDQGGVSIQYFGAGTRLSVL.

The genes are TRBV9 and TRBJ2-5; 9 bases match TRBD1. Unmatched junction bases numbered 9, after V lost 4 bases and J lost 5 bases. CDR1 is SGDLS, CDR2 YYNGEE, per germline. The CDR3 contains 15 residues. CDR3 region: CASSLDRGVRETQYF. CDR3 nucleotide sequence: TGTGCCAGCAGCTTAGACAGGGGGGTGAGGGAGACCCAGTACTTC.

The V gene is TRBV4-1, the J gene TRBJ1-4, with D perhaps TRBD1 (6 bases). The CDR3 covers 15 residues. The V end lost 0 bases, the J end lost 11 bases, and 16 bases lay between the germline ends. Germline V CDR1 and CDR2: MGHRA, YSYEKL. Here the CDR3 reads CASSQDSSGVAKLFF. The CDR3, as DNA: TGCGCCAGCAGCCAAGATTCGTCAGGGGTGGCCAAACTGTTTTTT.

The chain carries TRBV1 and TRBJ2-7; the D call TRBD2 from the table was never checked on the DNA. TRBV1 is designated a pseudogene. The CDR3 is 12 amino acids. The CDR3 sequence is CTRDPSVDEQYF. CDR3 nucleotides: TGCACCAGGGACCCTAGCGTCGACGAGCAGTACTTC.

This clone was seen only a few times. The chain combines TRBV7-9 with TRBJ1-2; D is ambiguous. Germline V gene sequence: CDR1 SEHNR, CDR2 FQNEAQ (reference sequence). Trimming removed 2 bases from V and 1 base from J, with 14 bases in between. The CDR3 length is 16 residues. Here the CDR3 reads CASSLSMRSLNYGYTF. The CDR3 DNA sequence: TGTGCCAGCAGCTTAAGTATGAGATCTCTTAACTATGGCTACACCTTC.

V gene TRBV11-3 combines with J gene TRBJ1-3; TRBD1 might be the D (5 bases). CDR1 SGHNT and CDR2 YENEEA come from the germline V gene. CDR3 length: 13 residues. With 4 bases removed from V and 2 bases from J, the gap between germline ends came to 6 bases. This CDR3 is CASSSGTGNTIYF. The CDR3 DNA reads as TGTGCCAGCAGCTCAGGGACTGGAAACACCATATATTTT.

This chain uses TRBV7-2 with TRBJ2-4; 8 nucleotides align to TRBD1. V lost 4 bases and J lost 8; bases outside the gene matches: 4. The CDR3 runs 13 residues. CDR1 is SGHTA, CDR2 FQGNSA, per germline. The CDR3 loop reads CASSSDRVDIQYF. DNA for the CDR3: TGTGCCAGCAGCTCGGACAGGGTAGACATTCAGTACTTC.

V is TRBV7-2 and J is TRBJ2-1; 9 bases are a match to TRBD1. This CDR3 comprises 15 residues. Germline trimming cut 4 bases from V and 3 bases from J; bases unmatched to any gene: 4. In germline, CDR1 is SGHTA, CDR2 FQGNSA. The CDR3, as DNA: TGTGCCAGCAGCTACCGGGACAGGGACTACAATGAGCAGTTCTTC. As protein: CASSYRDRDYNEQFF. The variable domain in full, completed from reference TRBV7-2 and TRBJ2-1, reads GAGVSQSPSNKVTEKGKDVELRCDPISGHTALYWYRQSLGQGLEFLIYFQGNSAPDKSGLPSDRFSAERTGGSVSTLTIQRTQQEDSAVYLCASSYRDRDYNEQFFGPGTRLTVL.

CDR3 loop: CASSSNILAGGADTQYF. Written as DNA, the CDR3 is TGTGCCAGCAGCTCCAATATCCTAGCGGGGGGCGCTGATACGCAGTATTTT. The chain carries TRBV5-4 and TRBJ2-3, with 11 bases aligning to TRBD2. Germline assignment: CDR1 SGHNT and CDR2 YYREEE (reference sequence). V was pared by 3 bases and J by 6 bases, with 12 bases of the junction left unmatched. CDR3 size: 17 residues.

This clone was picked up one time. The rearrangement uses TRBV2 and TRBJ2-5, with TRBD2 identical over 7 bases. The CDR3 consists of 13 residues. J lost 5 bases, V lost 6 bases, and 6 bases had no gene match. The germline V gene encodes CDR1 SNHLY and CDR2 FYNNEI. DNA of the CDR3: TGTGCCAGCAGAGCAGGGAGGGAGGAGACCCAGTACTTC. Translating it yields CASRAGREETQYF.

This clone was seen only a few times. The chain employs TRBV18 and TRBJ2-7; TRBD1 might be the D (6 bases). V was pared by 2 bases and J by 4 bases, with 18 bases between. Germline CDR1 reads KGHSH; CDR2 reads LQKENI. The CDR3 spans 16 residues. The CDR3 reads CASSPREVGAGYEQYF. The DNA for the CDR3 is TGTGCCAGCTCACCAAGAGAGGTGGGGGCCGGATACGAGCAGTACTTC.

The V and J genes are TRBV6-1 and TRBJ1-5, with D possibly TRBD1 on 6 matching bases. This CDR3 region has 14 residues. Trimming shortened V by 6 bases and J by 4 bases, and 13 bases separated the two germline ends. Germline CDR1 MNHNS, CDR2 SASEGT. CDR3 in DNA: TGTGCCAGCAGCGCCCCCAGGGGAAATCAGCCCCAGCATTTT. Residues: CASSAPRGNQPQHF.

The genes are TRBV23-1 and TRBJ2-5; D ambiguous. TRBV23-1 is an open reading frame, and its role is uncertain. Trimming pared 5 bases from V and 12 bases from J, leaving 10 bases between. The CDR3 contains 10 residues. CDR3 loop: CASSGGTEYF. The CDR3 nucleotides read TGCGCCAGCAGTGGTGGCACCGAGTACTTC.

The J gene is TRBJ2-2, the V gene TRBV5-8, with D possibly matching TRBD1 (5 bases). There are 13 residues in the CDR3. Trimming took 1 base from V and 6 from J, leaving 7 bases between them. CDR1 and CDR2 (germline): SGHTS, YDEGEE. The CDR3 bases are TGTGCCAGCAGCTTGATCAGGGCCGGGGAGCTGTTTTTT. Translated, it gives CASSLIRAGELFF.

This clone has more than one count but fewer than ten. V usage is TRBV10-1 and J usage is TRBJ2-1, with D possibly TRBD1 on 6 matching bases. CDR3 length: 15 amino acids. In germline, CDR1 is WNHNN, CDR2 SYGVQD (reference sequence). V was pared by 6 bases and J by 7 bases, with 19 bases between. The CDR3 bases are TGCGCCAGCAGAGACCCAGGGGCTGGTAAGAATGAGCAGTTCTTC. It is translated as CASRDPGAGKNEQFF.

CDR3 sequence (DNA): TGTGCCAGCAGCTTTATATCGTTCTCTGGGGCCAACGTCCTGACTTTC. It is translated as CASSFISFSGANVLTF. V is TRBV5-6 and J is TRBJ2-6, with unresolved D. V shed 2 bases and J shed 0 bases, with 9 bases lying between them. Germline CDR1 is SGHDT and CDR2 is YYEEEE. The length of the CDR3 is 16 residues.

In its sample, this clone was seen a few times. This chain uses TRBV5-4 with TRBJ1-2; weak D call: TRBD1 (6 bases). The CDR3 consists of 15 residues. V lost 3 bases and J lost 8, with 20 bases in between. Germline V gene sequence: CDR1 SGHNT, CDR2 YYREEE (reference sequence). The CDR3 is CASSSPPPGAEGYTF. The CDR3 nucleotides read TGTGCCAGCAGCTCACCCCCTCCAGGGGCGGAGGGCTACACCTTC.

V and J are TRBV2 and TRBJ1-5, with 9 positions matching TRBD1. Germline CDR1 is SNHLY and CDR2 is FYNNEI. The CDR3 is made up of 15 amino acids. The trim removed 5 bases at V and 2 bases at J, leaving 4 bases unmatched. The CDR3 here is CASSYRGQGNQPQHF. CDR3 in DNA: TGTGCCAGCAGTTACAGGGGGCAAGGCAATCAGCCCCAGCATTTT.

This chain uses TRBV28 with TRBJ2-7; D call uncertain. The germline CDR1 and CDR2 sequences are MDHEN and SYDVKM. Trimming shortened V by 7 bases and J by 0 bases, and 16 bases separated the two germline ends. The CDR3 consists of 15 residues. In nucleotides, the CDR3 is TGTGCCAGCATCGCAAGAGGAAAAGGCTCCTACGAGCAGTACTTC. It specifies CASIARGKGSYEQYF.

The chain has TRBV4-3 and TRBJ2-7; TRBD2 agrees at 14 bases. The CDR3 consists of 16 residues. Germline V gene data show CDR1 as LGHNA and CDR2 as YSLEER. With 4 bases clipped from V and 2 bases from J, the junction kept 4 bases outside the gene matches. Written as DNA, the CDR3 is TGCGCCAGCAGCCGGACTAGCGGGGGGCCGACCTACGAGCAGTACTTC. Protein: CASSRTSGGPTYEQYF.

The chain recombines TRBV19 with TRBJ2-3, with 9 bases aligning to TRBD1. This CDR3 has 15 amino acids. V lost 1 base and J lost 6; bases outside the gene matches: 5. CDR1 is LNHDA, CDR2 SQIVND, per germline (reference sequence). The CDR3 DNA sequence: TGTGCCAGTAGTATAGCCGGACAGGGGATCGATACGCAGTATTTT. Translated, it gives CASSIAGQGIDTQYF.

The rearrangement links TRBV28 to TRBJ2-7; TRBD1 matches 7 bases. The CDR3 loop spans 14 amino acids. The trim removed 7 bases at V and 3 bases at J, leaving 9 bases unmatched. Germline CDR1 is MDHEN and CDR2 is SYDVKM. The CDR3 DNA reads TGTGCCAGCAACTCCGGGACAGCCAACTACGAGCAGTACTTC. Its translation is CASNSGTANYEQYF. Together with reference TRBV28 and TRBJ2-7, the CDR3 gives the full variable domain: DVKVTQSSRYLVKRTGEKVFLECVQDMDHENMFWYRQDPGLGLRLIYFSYDVKMKEKGDIPEGYSVSREKKERFSLILESASTNQTSMYLCASNSGTANYEQYFGPGTRLTVT.

V and J are TRBV5-6 and TRBJ2-7, with D hard to call. The germline CDR1 and CDR2 sequences are SGHDT and YYEEEE. The CDR3 extends over 12 amino acids. Deletions cut 4 bases from V and 4 bases from J, with 9 bases between. In DNA form, the CDR3 reads TGTGCCAGCAGCACACACAGATACGAGCAGTACTTC. Translating it yields CASSTHRYEQYF. Drawing the rest from reference TRBV5-6 and TRBJ2-7, the complete variable domain is DAGVTQSPTHLIKTRGQQVTLRCSPKSGHDTVSWYQQALGQGPQFIFQYYEEEERQRGNFPDRFSGHQFPNYSSELNVNALLLGDSALYLCASSTHRYEQYFGPGTRLTVT.

This clone is labeled as medium-sized (0.01 to 0.1%). The CDR3 sequence: CASSIPDRGHSNEQFF. In nucleotides, the CDR3 is TGTGCCAGTAGTATCCCGGACAGGGGGCATAGTAATGAGCAGTTCTTC. The V gene is TRBV19, the J gene TRBJ2-1; 11 positions match TRBD1. The CDR3 consists of 16 residues. The junction had 8 bases not matched to a gene; V was cut back by 3 bases and J by 7 bases. In germline, CDR1 is LNHDA, CDR2 SQIVND (reference sequence).

The genes are TRBV10-3 and TRBJ2-7; 8 nucleotides line up with TRBD2. Trimming took 6 bases from V and 5 from J; bases not matched to a gene: 12. This CDR3 is built from 15 residues. Germline CDR1 reads ENHRY; CDR2 reads SYGVKD. The CDR3: CAIRLRGGSIHEQYF. CDR3 in DNA: TGTGCCATCAGGCTTCGGGGGGGGTCAATCCACGAGCAGTACTTC.

V usage is TRBV29-1 and J usage is TRBJ1-5; TRBD1 matches 8 bases. Germline trimming cut 6 bases from V and 0 bases from J; bases unmatched to any gene: 1. The CDR3 is 13 amino acids. Per germline, CDR1 SQVTM and CDR2 ANQGSEA. The chain's CDR3 is CSVGQGSNQPQHF. The CDR3 bases are TGCAGCGTCGGACAGGGTAGCAATCAGCCCCAGCATTTT.

The genes are TRBV28 and TRBJ1-2, with 11 bases identical to TRBD1. Trimming cost V 4 bases and J 4 bases; bases outside gene matches: 11. CDR1 MDHEN and CDR2 SYDVKM come from the germline V gene. The CDR3 has 17 residues. CDR3 coding DNA: TGTGCCAGCAGTTCAGCCTCCCCGGACAGGGGGCCCTATGGCTACACCTTC. Amino acid sequence: CASSSASPDRGPYGYTF.

The chain couples TRBV7-2 to TRBJ2-5, with D possibly TRBD2 on 6 matching bases. The CDR3 loop spans 14 amino acids. With 3 bases removed from V and 3 bases from J, the gap between germline ends came to 11 bases. CDR1 is SGHTA and CDR2 is FQGNSA in the germline V gene. Written as DNA, the CDR3 is TGTGCCAGCAGCTTTCAAGGAGGGGAAGAGACCCAGTACTTC. Its protein product is CASSFQGGEETQYF. Looking up the rest from reference TRBV7-2 and TRBJ2-5 gives the full variable domain: GAGVSQSPSNKVTEKGKDVELRCDPISGHTALYWYRQSLGQGLEFLIYFQGNSAPDKSGLPSDRFSAERTGGSVSTLTIQRTQQEDSAVYLCASSFQGGEETQYFGPGTRLLVL.